This TCR beta chain was identified in a study of T cell responses to AZD1222 COVID-19 vaccine. Notes on the study in general: Seropositive AZD1222 recipients at baseline numbered only five to seven. The donors showed a predominance of white British ancestry and of females, with possible underestimation of clonal diversity. Repertoire collection took place solely once the T cell response had peaked.

The CDR3 extends over 18 amino acids. The germline gives CDR1 SGHRS, CDR2 YFSETQ. V trimming: 0 bases; J trimming: 5 bases; junction bases outside the gene matches: 11. The protocol was immunoSEQ multiplex PCR, while the TCRdb copy is restricted to in-frame clones and leaves out a portion. The profile shows approximately 150,000 clones, approximately 91% of them singletons. With regard to this clone: The antigen remains unidentified.

V usage is TRBV5-1 and J usage is TRBJ2-3, with 11 bases that match TRBD2. This TCR was recovered from an adult who received the MenACWY meningococcal vaccine as a control. The sample consisted of peripheral blood, taken 28 days after the second dose of the MenACWY control vaccine. As DNA, the CDR3 is TGCGCCAGCAGCTTGGTCCTAGCGGGGGGCCAAGGGAGAGATACGCAGTATTTT. It encodes CASSLVLAGGQGRDTQYF. Combining the CDR3 with reference TRBV5-1 and TRBJ2-3 gives the whole variable domain KAGVTQTPRYLIKTRGQQVTLSCSPISGHRSVSWYQQTPGQGLQFLFEYFSETQRNKGNFPGRFSGRQFSNSRSEMNVSTLELGDSALYLCASSLVLAGGQGRDTQYFGPGTRLTVL.